Following are 20 T cell receptor beta chains from one sample sequenced in a study of blood T cell repertoires in COVID-19. Using immunoSEQ multiplex PCR, the repertoire was profiled, and TCRdb retains in-frame clones only, with some absent. The repertoire holds roughly 100,000 clones, with 87% as singletons. The source material was peripheral blood. These receptors all come from a man aged 50-60 years in a cohort sampled during active COVID-19.

The V gene is TRBV14, the J gene TRBJ1-2, with D uncertain. The CDR3 spans 13 residues. Germline V gene sequence: CDR1 SGHDN, CDR2 FVKESK. The V gene lost 1 base and the J gene lost 8 bases, with 11 bases spanning the gap. In nucleotides, the CDR3 is TGTGCCAGCAGCCAAGCAACAGTATACGGCTACACCTTC. Its translation: CASSQATVYGYTF.

In this sample, this clone turned up once. CDR3 in amino acids: CASSSGLYGYTF. In DNA form, the CDR3 reads TGTGCCAGCAGCTCCGGGTTATATGGCTACACCTTC. The chain is built from TRBV5-4 and TRBJ1-2; D gene unclear. V was clipped by 3 bases and J by 5 bases, with 8 bases between them. This CDR3 region has 12 residues. Looked up from germline, CDR1 is SGHNT and CDR2 is YYREEE (reference sequence).

The V and J genes are TRBV10-3 and TRBJ1-2; perhaps TRBD1 as D (6 bases). Germline loops: CDR1 ENHRY, CDR2 SYGVKD. The CDR3 spans 13 residues. The V end lost 9 bases, the J end lost 5 bases, and 16 bases lay between the germline ends. The CDR3 DNA is TGTGCCATTGACTCAGGGGCGGGTTATGGCTACACCTTC. Amino acids: CAIDSGAGYGYTF.

This sequence joins TRBV14 and TRBJ2-3, with TRBD1 matching 7 bases. Germline loops: CDR1 SGHDN, CDR2 FVKESK. Losses at the gene ends were 4 bases for V and 3 bases for J; bases not matched to a gene: 7. The CDR3 is 15 residues long. The CDR3 sequence: CASSRQGFSTDTQYF. Here the CDR3 DNA reads TGTGCCAGCAGCCGACAGGGTTTTAGTACAGATACGCAGTATTTT.

The CDR3 region has the DNA TGTGCCACCAGCAGAGGAACCAGGCTGAACACTGAAGCTTTCTTT. This translates into CATSRGTRLNTEAFF. The gene calls are TRBV15 and TRBJ1-1; D is unresolved. The length of the CDR3 is 15 residues. CDR1 and CDR2 (germline): LNHNV, YYDKDF (reference sequence). Trimming cost V 1 base and J 0 bases, with 9 bases left between them.

The chain couples TRBV5-1 to TRBJ2-2; tentatively, D is TRBD2 (6 bases). V shed 0 bases and J shed 1 base, with 10 bases lying between them. Germline V lookup: CDR1 SGHRS, CDR2 YFSETQ. The CDR3 extends over 16 amino acids. Here the CDR3 reads CASSLAGGENTGELFF. The DNA for the CDR3 is TGCGCCAGCAGCTTGGCCGGCGGGGAGAACACCGGGGAGCTGTTTTTT.

A word on this clone: The sample carries other DNA sequences with the same CDR3. This rearrangement joins TRBV5-1 to TRBJ1-2; TRBD1 matches at 9 bases. The V gene end was trimmed by 3 bases and the J gene end by 6 bases; junction bases not matched to a gene: 3. Germline lookup yields CDR1 SGHRS and CDR2 YFSETQ. This CDR3 is built from 13 residues. CDR3 protein: CASSSGQGDGYTF. The CDR3 coding sequence is TGCGCCAGCAGCTCGGGACAGGGAGATGGCTACACCTTC. The full variable domain, with the rest looked up from reference TRBV5-1 and TRBJ1-2, is KAGVTQTPRYLIKTRGQQVTLSCSPISGHRSVSWYQQTPGQGLQFLFEYFSETQRNKGNFPGRFSGRQFSNSRSEMNVSTLELGDSALYLCASSSGQGDGYTFGSGTRLTVV.

The chain recombines TRBV7-9 with TRBJ1-2; 7 positions agree with TRBD1. With V trimmed by 4 bases and J by 2 bases, 10 bases remained unmatched. Germline values: CDR1 SEHNR, CDR2 FQNEAQ (reference sequence). CDR3 size: 16 residues. CDR3 sequence: CASSSLRDSRNYGYTF. CDR3 coding DNA: TGTGCCAGCAGCTCCCTACGGGACAGCCGAAACTATGGCTACACCTTC.

The rearrangement links TRBV27 to TRBJ2-1; D gene ambiguous. The CDR3 loop spans 15 amino acids. In germline, CDR1 is MNHEY, CDR2 SMNVEV (reference sequence). Between the trimmed V and J ends, which lost 5 bases and 2 bases, there was a span of 13 bases. The chain's CDR3 is CASSLTAFPYNEQFF. The CDR3 nucleotides read TGTGCCAGCAGTCTTACAGCTTTTCCCTACAATGAGCAGTTCTTC.

V gene TRBV5-1 combines with J gene TRBJ1-1, with D perhaps matching TRBD1 (5 bases). V gave up 4 bases and J gave up 1 base, with 14 bases separating them. The germline V gene has CDR1 SGHRS and CDR2 YFSETQ. The CDR3 is 15 residues long. The CDR3 here is CASSSGGSGNTEAFF. The CDR3 region has the DNA TGCGCCAGCAGCAGCGGGGGTTCTGGGAACACTGAAGCTTTCTTT.

This clone was seen only once. The V gene is TRBV9, the J gene TRBJ1-5, with 7 bases that match TRBD1. The V gene's germline CDR1 is SGDLS and CDR2 YYNGEE. The CDR3 contains 14 residues. After removal of 3 bases from V and 5 bases from J, the junction contained 5 bases not matched to a gene. The CDR3 region has the DNA TGTGCCAGCAGCGCAGGACAGGTCGATCAGCCCCAGCATTTT. Protein: CASSAGQVDQPQHF.

The gene calls are TRBV6-4 and TRBJ2-2, with 9 bases identical to TRBD2. The CDR3 loop spans 18 amino acids. With V trimmed by 8 bases and J by 2 bases, 15 bases remained unmatched. Per the germline V gene, CDR1 is MRHNA and CDR2 is SNTAGT. The CDR3 sequence: CASSASLAGPQNTGELFF. CDR3 nucleotides: TGTGCCAGCTCCGCCTCCCTAGCGGGGCCCCAAAACACCGGGGAGCTGTTTTTT.

V and J are TRBV7-3 and TRBJ2-1; possible D gene TRBD2, 6 bases. CDR3 length: 14 amino acids. Trimming shortened V by 5 bases and J by 9 bases, and 17 bases separated the two germline ends. Germline V lookup: CDR1 SGHTA, CDR2 FQGTGA. DNA of the CDR3: TGTGCCAGCAGCCCAACCTCCCAGGGAGGTGAGCAGTTCTTC. Translation: CASSPTSQGGEQFF.

V gene TRBV6-1 combines with J gene TRBJ2-5; D not resolved. V lost 4 bases and J 3 bases, leaving 18 bases between the germline ends. The CDR3 runs 16 residues. CDR1 is MNHNS, CDR2 SASEGT, per germline. The CDR3 DNA reads as TGTGCCAGCAGTGTCCTTTTTTTGGCGGAAAAAGAGACCCAGTACTTC. This translates into CASSVLFLAEKETQYF.

This chain links TRBV15 with TRBJ1-2; tentatively, D is TRBD1 (5 bases). CDR1 is LNHNV, CDR2 YYDKDF, per germline (reference sequence). V was trimmed by 8 bases and J by 0 bases, leaving 19 bases between them. The CDR3 sequence is 16 residues long. In DNA, the CDR3 is TGTGCCACCTCCCCCCTGGGGGAGGCTACTAACTATGGCTACACCTTC. Protein sequence: CATSPLGEATNYGYTF.

This clone was picked up a small number of times. The chain carries TRBV19 and TRBJ2-7; D unclear. Germline loops: CDR1 LNHDA, CDR2 SQIVND (reference sequence). Deletions cut 3 bases from V and 4 bases from J, with 10 bases between. The CDR3 extends over 13 amino acids. The CDR3, as DNA: TGTGCCAGTAGTATTACAACAGCATACGAGCAGTACTTC. As protein: CASSITTAYEQYF.

The CDR3 protein is CASSLGTGNYGYTF. The DNA for the CDR3 is TGTGCCAGCAGCTTAGGGACAGGGAACTATGGCTACACCTTC. V is TRBV13 and J is TRBJ1-2; 7 positions match TRBD1. This CDR3 is built from 14 residues. V lost 0 bases, J lost 2 bases, and 0 bases stayed unmatched. Per the germline V gene, CDR1 is PRHDT and CDR2 is FYEKMQ (reference sequence). Combining the CDR3 with reference TRBV13 and TRBJ1-2 gives the whole variable domain AAGVIQSPRHLIKEKRETATLKCYPIPRHDTVYWYQQGPGQDPQFLISFYEKMQSDKGSIPDRFSAQQFSDYHSELNMSSLELGDSALYFCASSLGTGNYGYTFGSGTRLTVV.

The chain combines TRBV6-5 with TRBJ2-1; TRBD2 agrees at 8 bases. Trimming took 6 bases from V and 3 from J; bases not matched to a gene: 4. The CDR3 runs 14 residues. Germline V gene data show CDR1 as MNHEY and CDR2 as SVGAGI. The CDR3: CASRARGGYNEQFF. CDR3 DNA: TGTGCCAGCAGAGCCCGGGGGGGCTACAATGAGCAGTTCTTC.

The V call is TRBV18, the J call TRBJ1-4; TRBD1 agrees at 9 bases. Germline V CDR1 and CDR2: KGHSH, LQKENI. The CDR3 runs to 16 residues. V lost 3 bases and J lost 7; bases outside the gene matches: 9. The CDR3 DNA sequence: TGTGCCAGCTCACCGCAGACCGGGACAGGGCCTGAAAAACTGTTTTTT. Amino acids: CASSPQTGTGPEKLFF. The entire variable domain, with the rest obtained from reference TRBV18 and TRBJ1-4, is as follows: NAGVMQNPRHLVRRRGQEARLRCSPMKGHSHVYWYRQLPEEGLKFMVYLQKENIIDESGMPKERFSAEFPKEGPSILRIQQVVRGDSAAYFCASSPQTGTGPEKLFFGSGTQLSVL.

The chain links TRBV7-2 to TRBJ1-2, with 8 bases fitting TRBD1. V dropped 3 bases and J dropped 4; count of bases not matched to a gene: 7. There are 15 residues in the CDR3. The germline gives CDR1 SGHTA, CDR2 FQGNSA. The CDR3 DNA reads TGTGCCAGCAGCTTTGGACAGGGCGAGGGCTATGGCTACACCTTC. It codes for CASSFGQGEGYGYTF. The variable domain in full, with the rest retrieved from reference TRBV7-2 and TRBJ1-2, is GAGVSQSPSNKVTEKGKDVELRCDPISGHTALYWYRQSLGQGLEFLIYFQGNSAPDKSGLPSDRFSAERTGGSVSTLTIQRTQQEDSAVYLCASSFGQGEGYGYTFGSGTRLTVV.